This T cell receptor beta chain is from a study of T cells after yellow fever vaccination. Study background: Fractions with few cells were prepared using SMART-Seq v4 Ultra Low Input. Study observations and caveats: Contamination by abundant bulk-population clonotypes could be present in FACS-sorted repertoires. Post-booster reappearance was seen for most primary-vaccination clones (just under 97% CD4, 80% to 90% CD8).

TCRdb re-called the 5' RACE reads with MiXCR, one entry per CDR3 protein. The sample lists 300,000 to 400,000 distinct CDR3 sequences, 7% to 9% occurring once. This clonotype showed up just a few times. Its antigen remains unknown. This clonotype was obtained from a man aged 18 to 35 who received the YFV17D yellow fever vaccine. Specimen: PBMCs, collected roughly 46 days after the first yellow fever vaccination.

CDR3 protein: CASSLERRGTNEKLFF. The CDR3, as DNA: TGTGCCAGCAGCTTAGAAAGGCGCGGAACTAATGAAAAACTGTTTTTT. This chain uses TRBV7-2 with TRBJ1-4, with D unresolved. V gave up 1 base and J gave up 1 base, with 10 bases separating them. CDR3 size: 16 residues. Germline CDR1 reads SGHTA; CDR2 reads FQGNSA.